What follows are 8 T cell receptor beta chains derived from one specimen sequenced in a study of T cell responses to AZD1222 COVID-19 vaccine. Data came from immunoSEQ multiplex PCR; TCRdb stores just in-frame clones and leaves some out. The table has 200,000 or so clones, 92% seen once. Sequencing was performed on peripheral blood, taken on day 0 of AZD1222 vaccination. The source is an adult in good health.

The chain links TRBV19 to TRBJ2-2; 10 nucleotides agree with TRBD2. The CDR3 sequence is 15 residues long. In germline, CDR1 is LNHDA, CDR2 SQIVND (reference sequence). V gave up 5 bases and J gave up 4 bases; unmatched junction bases: 4. The CDR3 region has the DNA TGTGCCAGTAGTCCCGGGACTAGCGTCACCGGGGAGCTGTTTTTT. Its translation is CASSPGTSVTGELFF.

The V call is TRBV7-8, the J call TRBJ1-3; no clear D. Trimming pared 5 bases from V and 1 base from J, leaving 12 bases between. The CDR3 contains 15 residues. CDR1 SGHVS and CDR2 FQNEAQ come from the germline V gene. The CDR3 here is CASSPRLFSGNTIYF. In DNA, the CDR3 is TGTGCCAGCAGCCCCCGGTTGTTTTCTGGAAACACCATATATTTT.

The V gene is TRBV3-1 (or the pseudogene TRBV3-2), the J gene TRBJ1-2; 7 bases agree with TRBD1. CDR1 is LGHDT, CDR2 YNNKEL, per germline (reference sequence). Losses at the gene ends were 0 bases for V and 8 bases for J; bases not matched to a gene: 9. CDR3 length: 15 residues. CDR3 amino acids: CASSQERGRASGYTF. CDR3 DNA: TGTGCCAGCAGCCAAGAGAGGGGGCGGGCGTCGGGCTACACCTTC.

The chain has TRBV10-2 and TRBJ1-4, with a possible D match to TRBD1 (5 bases). V shed 5 bases and J shed 3 bases, with 10 bases lying between them. The V gene's germline CDR1 is WSHSY and CDR2 SAAADI. The CDR3 totals 14 residues. CDR3 sequence reads: CASSRQTPNEKLFF. In DNA form, the CDR3 reads TGCGCCAGCAGTCGACAGACCCCTAATGAAAAACTGTTTTTT.

The CDR3 DNA reads as TGTGCCAGCAGTGAACTCCGAGCCCTAGGGGAGCAGTACGTC. This gives the protein CASSELRALGEQYV. The chain carries TRBV6-1 and TRBJ2-7; D remains unclear. Trimming removed 2 bases from V and 7 bases from J, with 15 bases in between. This CDR3 comprises 14 residues. Germline lookup yields CDR1 MNHNS and CDR2 SASEGT.

This clone is a singleton in its sample. The chain joins TRBV9 to TRBJ2-5; either TRBD1 or TRBD2 may fit D (6 bases each). Germline CDR1 is SGDLS and CDR2 is YYNGEE. Between the trimmed V and J ends, which lost 1 base and 5 bases, there was a span of 15 bases. This CDR3 contains 15 residues. The CDR3 nucleotides are TGTGCCAGCAGCGTAACGGGGGCCACGGGGGAGACCCAGTACTTC. Translated: CASSVTGATGETQYF.

The chain couples TRBV6-5 to TRBJ2-7, with D possibly being TRBD1 (6 bases). The germline V gene has CDR1 MNHEY and CDR2 SVGAGI. The V end lost 10 bases, the J end lost 3 bases, and 22 bases lay between the germline ends. This CDR3 region has 15 residues. The CDR3 region is CATARQGRRHYEQYV. The CDR3 nucleotides are TGTGCCACCGCAAGGCAGGGGCGACGACACTACGAGCAGTACGTC.

The V call is TRBV19, the J call TRBJ1-5; TRBD1 might be the D (5 bases). Germline V gene data show CDR1 as LNHDA and CDR2 as SQIVND (reference sequence). This CDR3 has 14 residues. The ends were cut back, 6 bases at V and 7 bases at J, with 16 bases in the middle. CDR3 in amino acids: CASRPGGGTQPQHF. CDR3 DNA sequence: TGTGCCAGTAGACCCGGGGGGGGGACGCAGCCCCAGCATTTT.